This T cell receptor (beta chain) comes out of a study of neurological immune-mediated disorders. General observations from the study: Expanded clones shared no identical CDR3 amino acid sequences across subjects, which suggested private TCR-beta repertoires in all groups.

This CDR3 comprises 14 residues. The V and J ends lost 6 bases and 0 bases respectively, with 12 bases between them. Germline-derived CDR1 and CDR2 are DFQATT and SNEGSKA (reference sequence). MiXCR, applied by TCRdb to the 5' RACE reads, yields one record per CDR3 protein. Found here are roughly 14,000 distinct CDR3 sequences, more than 9% of them singletons; the top ten hold roughly a quarter. This clonotype came up many times. Its specificity is not known. Sequences were obtained from PBMCs. The clonotype was recovered from a woman aged 40-49 years in good health. This chain links TRBV20-1 with TRBJ1-5; TRBD1 is a possible D gene (5 bases). The CDR3 coding sequence is TGCAGTGCCAACGCGGGACCTAGCAATCAGCCCCAGCATTTT. This encodes CSANAGPSNQPQHF.